Shown below are 25 T cell receptor beta chains from a single sample sequenced in a study of neurological immune-mediated disorders. Using its own MiXCR run on the 5' RACE reads, TCRdb lists one record per CDR3 protein. The sample yields about 19,000 distinct CDR3 sequences, less than 3.5% seen once. The specimen sequenced was PBMCs. The receptors derive from a woman aged 18-29 years with multiple sclerosis.

This clonotype appeared many times. The CDR3: CAIRSEPGSPLHF. The DNA for the CDR3 is TGTGCCATCAGGAGTGAACCTGGGTCACCCCTCCACTTT. This sequence joins TRBV28 and TRBJ1-6; no clear D gene. The V gene's germline CDR1 is MDHEN and CDR2 SYDVKM. V lost 10 bases to trimming and J lost 10 bases, with 17 bases between them. This CDR3 is 13 amino acids long.

This clonotype was counted at least ten times. V usage is TRBV11-3 and J usage is TRBJ1-1; the match to TRBD1 covers 7 bases. The CDR3 runs to 14 residues. V shed 5 bases and J 4 bases; nucleotides not matched to a gene: 7. Germline assignment: CDR1 SGHNT and CDR2 YENEEA. The CDR3 coding sequence is TGTGCCAGCAGCAAAAGGACAGGAAGCACTGAAGCTTTCTTT. As protein: CASSKRTGSTEAFF.

At least ten counts were recorded for this clonotype. The CDR3 DNA follows: TGTGCCAGCACCCCGGATCCCCATAGCAATCAGCCCCAGCATTTT. It yields the protein CASTPDPHSNQPQHF. V usage is TRBV27 and J usage is TRBJ1-5; D ambiguous. From germline, CDR1 is MNHEY and CDR2 SMNVEV (reference sequence). CDR3 size: 15 residues. V shed 7 bases and J shed 0 bases, with 13 bases lying between them.

The chain has TRBV10-3 and TRBJ2-2, with D unresolved. The CDR3 has 19 amino acids. Germline lookup yields CDR1 ENHRY and CDR2 SYGVKD. Trimming cost V 7 bases and J 6 bases, with 30 bases left between them. Here the CDR3 reads CAITTKDPLVDLRAGELFF. CDR3 nucleotides: TGTGCCATCACCACAAAGGACCCTTTGGTAGATCTGCGAGCCGGGGAGCTGTTTTTT.

Ten or more counts support this clonotype. The genes are TRBV6-5 and TRBJ1-1; D remains unclear. Per the germline V gene, CDR1 is MNHEY and CDR2 is SVGAGI. The CDR3 runs to 14 residues. V lost 8 bases and J lost 5, with 18 bases in between. CDR3 DNA: TGTGCCAGCCTCTCCCACGGGGTTCGAACTGAAGCTTTCTTT. Its protein is CASLSHGVRTEAFF.

This clonotype occurred many times. The rearrangement links TRBV27 to TRBJ1-5; D not resolved. Deletions cut 7 bases from V and 3 bases from J, with 10 bases between. The germline gives CDR1 MNHEY, CDR2 SMNVEV (reference sequence). The CDR3 loop spans 13 amino acids. CDR3 region: CASMGGLNQPQHF. The CDR3 DNA reads as TGTGCCAGCATGGGCGGCCTCAATCAGCCCCAGCATTTT.

This clonotype was observed at least ten times. The chain joins TRBV20-1 to TRBJ2-1, with TRBD2 matching over 7 bases. The V gene's germline CDR1 is DFQATT and CDR2 SNEGSKA (reference sequence). This CDR3 contains 16 residues. The V and J ends lost 2 bases and 1 base, in that order; junction bases with no gene match: 8. The CDR3 sequence is CSARPLQRESYNEQFF. The CDR3 DNA reads TGCAGTGCTAGACCCCTCCAGCGGGAATCCTACAATGAGCAGTTCTTC.

This clonotype showed up many times. The genes are TRBV20-1 and TRBJ2-1; 7 bases align to TRBD2. This CDR3 has 15 residues. The trim removed 5 bases at V and 4 bases at J, leaving 11 bases unmatched. Per the germline V gene, CDR1 is DFQATT and CDR2 is SNEGSKA (reference sequence). The CDR3 loop reads CSALVSSGLYNEQFF. The CDR3 DNA follows: TGCAGTGCTCTGGTTTCTAGCGGATTGTACAATGAGCAGTTCTTC.

This clonotype was recorded at least ten times. The genes are TRBV7-6 and TRBJ2-7; D may correspond to TRBD1 or TRBD2 (5 bases each). Looked up from germline, CDR1 is SGHVS and CDR2 is FNYEAQ. The CDR3 is made up of 14 amino acids. Trimming pared 1 base from V and 1 base from J, leaving 8 bases between. Here the CDR3 reads CASSLGDESYEQYV. The DNA for the CDR3 is TGTGCCAGCAGCTTAGGGGACGAATCCTACGAGCAGTACGTC.

This clonotype was found many times. The rearrangement uses TRBV7-9 and TRBJ1-5; TRBD1 aligns across 8 bases. The CDR3 is 17 residues long. J lost 2 bases, V lost 3 bases, and 9 bases had no gene match. Germline V gene data show CDR1 as SEHNR and CDR2 as FQNEAQ (reference sequence). The CDR3 sequence: CASSFWQGAEGNQPQHF. The CDR3 region has the DNA TGTGCCAGCAGCTTTTGGCAGGGGGCGGAAGGCAATCAGCCCCAGCATTTT. The complete variable domain, with remaining parts taken from reference TRBV7-9 and TRBJ1-5, reads DTGVSQNPRHKITKRGQNVTFRCDPISEHNRLYWYRQTLGQGPEFLTYFQNEAQLEKSRLLSDRFSAERPKGSFSTLEIQRTEQGDSAMYLCASSFWQGAEGNQPQHFGDGTRLSIL.

At least ten counts were recorded for this clonotype. The CDR3 protein is CASKIAGGETQYF. The CDR3 DNA is TGTGCCAGCAAGATAGCGGGGGGAGAGACCCAGTACTTC. This chain links TRBV7-2 with TRBJ2-5; 10 bases line up with TRBD2. The CDR3 runs 13 residues. CDR1 is SGHTA, CDR2 FQGNSA, per germline. V shed 7 bases, J shed 4 bases, and the junction held 3 bases outside the gene matches.

The sample holds many counts of this clonotype. This chain uses TRBV10-3 with TRBJ2-1; D call uncertain. CDR3 length equals 13 residues. CDR1 ENHRY and CDR2 SYGVKD come from the germline V gene. V was trimmed by 9 bases and J by 7 bases, leaving 16 bases between them. In nucleotides, the CDR3 is TGTGCCATTTCCCCAGGAACGGTGAATGAGCAGTTCTTC. Residues: CAISPGTVNEQFF.

This clonotype was picked up many times. The V gene is TRBV12-3 or TRBV12-4, the J gene TRBJ1-1; D is possibly TRBD1 (6 bases). V lost 5 bases, J lost 5 bases, and 12 bases lay in between. The CDR3 is 13 residues long. CDR3 amino acids: CASSQQGFTEAFF. DNA of the CDR3: TGTGCCAGCAGTCAACAGGGTTTTACTGAAGCTTTCTTT.

This clonotype was seen at least ten times. This chain links TRBV10-3 with TRBJ1-2, with 7 bases fitting TRBD1. The J segment lost 0 bases and the V segment lost 6 bases, leaving 1 base of the junction unmatched. The germline CDR1 and CDR2 sequences are ENHRY and SYGVKD. This CDR3 spans 13 amino acids. CDR3 sequence (DNA): TGTGCCATCAGGGGACAGTCTAACTATGGCTACACCTTC. Its protein product is CAIRGQSNYGYTF.

The CDR3 nucleotides are TGTGCCAGCAGCCTGACGTGGAAGAACACTGAAGCTTTCTTT. Its protein is CASSLTWKNTEAFF. This sequence joins TRBV3-1 and TRBJ1-1; no clear D. The CDR3 covers 14 residues. Germline V gene sequence: CDR1 LGHDT, CDR2 YNNKEL (reference sequence). V was cut by 4 bases and J by 1 base, with 10 bases left in between.

This clonotype was detected many times. The V and J genes are TRBV20-1 and TRBJ2-2; 8 positions match TRBD1. The CDR3 contains 16 residues. V was clipped by 2 bases and J by 0 bases; unmatched bases: 5. In germline, CDR1 is DFQATT, CDR2 SNEGSKA (reference sequence). The CDR3 loop is CSARKGQAPNTGELFF. CDR3 DNA sequence: TGCAGTGCTAGAAAGGGACAGGCGCCGAACACCGGGGAGCTGTTTTTT.

The sample holds many counts of this clonotype. This chain connects TRBV6-5 to TRBJ2-7; the match to TRBD1 covers 7 bases. CDR3 length: 15 residues. V dropped 2 bases and J dropped 1; count of bases not matched to a gene: 5. Germline V gene sequence: CDR1 MNHEY, CDR2 SVGAGI. The CDR3 region is CASSYTRQGSYEQYF. The CDR3 region has the DNA TGTGCCAGCAGTTACACCCGACAGGGTTCCTACGAGCAGTACTTC.

There are a few counts of this clonotype. This chain uses TRBV12-3 or TRBV12-4 with TRBJ2-3; 8 positions agree with TRBD2. V lost 7 bases and J lost 2; bases outside the gene matches: 8. The CDR3 is 15 amino acids. In nucleotides, the CDR3 is TGTGCCAGCACCTCGGGGACTAGAGTCACAGATACGCAGTATTTT. Translating gives CASTSGTRVTDTQYF.

Many counts were recorded for this clonotype. J is TRBJ2-5 and V is TRBV7-2; D ambiguous. From germline, CDR1 is SGHTA and CDR2 FQGNSA. CDR3 length: 13 residues. Trimming removed 2 bases from V and 3 bases from J, with 7 bases in between. The CDR3 loop reads CASSLYNKETQYF. As DNA, the CDR3 is TGTGCCAGCAGCTTATACAACAAAGAGACCCAGTACTTC.

Ten or more counts support this clonotype. The V call is TRBV10-3, the J call TRBJ2-6; D is undetermined. The V and J ends lost 8 bases and 10 bases respectively, with 12 bases between them. CDR1 ENHRY and CDR2 SYGVKD come from the germline V gene. The CDR3 sequence is 12 residues long. The CDR3 loop is CAIRTAANVLTF. As DNA, the CDR3 is TGTGCCATCCGGACGGCAGCTAACGTCCTGACTTTC.

This clonotype rates as medium-sized. The chain recombines TRBV3-1 with TRBJ1-4; D perhaps matches TRBD1 (5 bases). The CDR3 is 16 amino acids. Germline CDR1 is LGHDT and CDR2 is YNNKEL (reference sequence). The ends were cut back, 1 base at V and 3 bases at J, with 12 bases in the middle. DNA for the CDR3: TGTGCCAGCAGCCAAGCCGGGGCGCGACCTAATGAAAAACTGTTTTTT. It specifies CASSQAGARPNEKLFF.

This clonotype was observed many times. The V gene is TRBV5-1, the J gene TRBJ2-5; D is possibly TRBD2 (5 bases). The V gene's germline CDR1 is SGHRS and CDR2 YFSETQ. The CDR3 is 16 residues long. Between the trimmed V and J ends, which lost 1 base and 5 bases, there was a span of 18 bases. The CDR3 DNA is TGCGCCAGCAGCTTGTCCCGTTCATCTCCGGGGGAGACCCAGTACTTC. Translation: CASSLSRSSPGETQYF.

This clonotype has at least ten counts. J is TRBJ1-1 and V is TRBV12-3 or TRBV12-4; D perhaps matches TRBD1 (5 bases). Trimming took 7 bases from V and 1 from J, leaving 13 bases between them. The CDR3 contains 14 residues. The CDR3 DNA reads TGTGCCAGCACCCTCAGGGTAGAGAACACTGAAGCTTTCTTT. Translation: CASTLRVENTEAFF.

At least ten counts were recorded for this clonotype. The CDR3 here is CASSLASGFHGYTF. In nucleotides, the CDR3 is TGTGCCAGCAGCTTAGCCTCAGGGTTTCACGGCTACACCTTC. This chain joins TRBV7-9 and TRBJ1-2; D might be TRBD1 (5 bases). The CDR3 contains 14 residues. CDR1 and CDR2 from the germline V gene are SEHNR and FQNEAQ (reference sequence). V lost 0 bases to trimming and J lost 8 bases, with 13 bases between them. Full variable domain (rest looked up from reference TRBV7-9 and TRBJ1-2): DTGVSQNPRHKITKRGQNVTFRCDPISEHNRLYWYRQTLGQGPEFLTYFQNEAQLEKSRLLSDRFSAERPKGSFSTLEIQRTEQGDSAMYLCASSLASGFHGYTFGSGTRLTVV.

This clonotype came up many times. This sequence joins TRBV28 and TRBJ2-3; possibly TRBD2 for D (7 bases). This CDR3 has 15 residues. Looked up from germline, CDR1 is MDHEN and CDR2 is SYDVKM. Trimming shortened V by 2 bases and J by 2 bases, and 11 bases separated the two germline ends. The CDR3 reads CASSLAGAITDTQYF. CDR3 nucleotide sequence: TGTGCCAGCAGTTTAGCGGGGGCCATCACAGATACGCAGTATTTT.